This T cell receptor (beta chain) emerged from a study of T cell repertoires in cytomegalovirus infection. Looking at the study overall: Public signatures in TCR beta pointed to CMV infection and matching HLA type.

TCRdb redid the calling of the reads with MiXCR, one entry per CDR3 protein. The data show around 250,000 distinct CDR3 sequences, 17% seen once. Overall study findings and caveats: Summed public TCR beta family frequency identified CMV carriers bearing the relevant HLA. HLA-C-restricted CMV clonotypes gave the most frequent clonotype in two of eight donors.

V was pared by 6 bases and J by 1 base, with 9 bases between. This CDR3 contains 12 residues. Germline CDR1 is SQVTM and CDR2 is ANQGSEA. On this clonotype itself: What it binds is unknown.

The origin of this receptor is a human donor in good health (CMV status not recorded). Some clones in this sample may be carry-over from other donors' samples. This chain uses TRBV29-1 with TRBJ1-1; no clear D gene. The sequenced sample was CD8+ T cells from PBMCs. CDR3 in DNA: TGCAGCGTCCAGGATGAGAACACTGAAGCTTTCTTT. Amino acid sequence: CSVQDENTEAFF. The full variable domain, completed using reference TRBV29-1 and TRBJ1-1, is SAVISQKPSRDICQRGTSLTIQCQVDSQVTMMFWYRQQPGQSLTLIATANQGSEATYESGFVIDKFPISRPNLTFSTLTVSNMSPEDSSIYLCSVQDENTEAFFGQGTRLTVV.